The 21 T cell receptor beta chains below all came from one sample that was sequenced in a study of radiotherapy plus CTLA-4 blockade in lung cancer. The method was immunoSEQ multiplex PCR; TCRdb's version includes in-frame clones alone and lacks a portion of them. The top ten hold roughly 6.9% of the sample, which has roughly 130,000 clones, more than 80% seen once. The specimen comprised peripheral blood, sampled from a patient treated with radiotherapy plus ipilimumab. These receptors came from a human donor with non-small cell lung cancer that progressed on radiotherapy plus ipilimumab.

V is TRBV5-6 and J is TRBJ2-3; D perhaps matches TRBD2 (5 bases). Germline V gene lookup returns CDR1 SGHDT and CDR2 YYEEEE. The CDR3 length is 15 residues. V dropped 0 bases and J dropped 3 bases, with 11 bases sitting between them. The CDR3, as DNA: TGTGCCAGCAGCTTGGTCGGGATCGGTACAGATACGCAGTATTTT. As protein: CASSLVGIGTDTQYF. The whole variable domain, filled in from reference TRBV5-6 and TRBJ2-3, reads DAGVTQSPTHLIKTRGQQVTLRCSPKSGHDTVSWYQQALGQGPQFIFQYYEEEERQRGNFPDRFSGHQFPNYSSELNVNALLLGDSALYLCASSLVGIGTDTQYFGPGTRLTVL.

This sequence joins TRBV12-5 and TRBJ2-1, with a tentative D call TRBD2 (6 bases). Looked up from germline, CDR1 is LGHNT and CDR2 is FRNRAP. The germline V and J ends were trimmed by 7 bases and 4 bases, with 17 bases remaining between them. The CDR3 is 15 residues long. The chain's CDR3 is CASAQRRESYNEQFF. In DNA, the CDR3 is TGTGCTAGTGCTCAGAGGCGGGAATCGTACAATGAGCAGTTCTTC.

The chain combines TRBV5-6 with TRBJ2-5; a possible D gene is TRBD1 (5 bases). There are 14 residues in the CDR3. Trimming took 2 bases from V and 4 from J, leaving 12 bases between them. Germline V gives CDR1 SGHDT, CDR2 YYEEEE. The CDR3 nucleotides are TGTGCCAGCAGCTTATTTGACAGTAGAGAGACCCAGTACTTC. The encoded protein is CASSLFDSRETQYF.

The genes are TRBV2 and TRBJ1-2, with no clear D. The CDR3 sequence is 15 residues long. Trimming took off 1 base at V and 4 bases at J, with 13 bases between the two ends. Germline CDR1 and CDR2: SNHLY and FYNNEI. CDR3 in amino acids: CASSEGVWISYGYTF. CDR3 coding DNA: TGTGCCAGCAGTGAAGGGGTTTGGATTAGCTATGGCTACACCTTC.

The V and J genes are TRBV7-8 and TRBJ2-7; D is unclear. The CDR3 contains 14 residues. The germline V gene has CDR1 SGHVS and CDR2 FQNEAQ. V was shortened by 5 bases and J by 2 bases, with 13 bases between the two germline ends. CDR3 in amino acids: CASSRSHLTYEQYF. CDR3 in DNA: TGTGCCAGCAGCAGATCTCACCTGACCTACGAGCAGTACTTC.

This sequence joins TRBV2 and TRBJ1-1, with TRBD1 identical over 7 bases. J was trimmed by 2 bases and V by 5 bases; bases with no gene match: 5. Germline CDR1 reads SNHLY; CDR2 reads FYNNEI. The CDR3 is made up of 14 amino acids. This CDR3 is CASSSQGGNTEAFF. The CDR3 DNA reads TGTGCCAGCAGTTCTCAGGGGGGCAACACTGAAGCTTTCTTT.

J is TRBJ1-1 and V is TRBV4-1, with 7 bases that match TRBD1. Germline loops: CDR1 MGHRA, CDR2 YSYEKL. J was trimmed by 3 bases and V by 1 base; bases with no gene match: 8. The CDR3 has 16 residues. The DNA of the CDR3 is TGCGCCAGCAGCCAAGTGGGTACAGGGGCCGACACTGAAGCTTTCTTT. Encoded protein: CASSQVGTGADTEAFF.

This chain connects TRBV5-1 to TRBJ2-6; 7 bases line up with TRBD1. The J segment lost 2 bases and the V segment lost 1 base, leaving 0 bases of the junction unmatched. In germline, CDR1 is SGHRS, CDR2 YFSETQ. The CDR3 is 15 residues long. The CDR3 sequence: CASSLQGAGANVLTF. The CDR3, as DNA: TGCGCCAGCAGCTTGCAGGGGGCTGGGGCCAACGTCCTGACTTTC.

J is TRBJ2-1 and V is TRBV28, with 8 bases lining up with TRBD2. The CDR3 runs 14 residues. V dropped 4 bases and J dropped 4; count of bases not matched to a gene: 3. Germline values: CDR1 MDHEN, CDR2 SYDVKM. This CDR3 is CASSSPSGYNEQFF. CDR3 nucleotide sequence: TGTGCCAGCAGTTCGCCTAGCGGGTACAATGAGCAGTTCTTC.

The chain joins TRBV10-1 to TRBJ2-1, with 13 nucleotides matching TRBD2. This CDR3 spans 14 amino acids. J gave up 7 bases and V 8 bases, and 5 bases lay outside the gene matches. CDR1 is WNHNN and CDR2 is SYGVQD in the germline V gene (reference sequence). In nucleotides, the CDR3 is TGCGCCAGCGGGAGGACTAGCGGGAGTAATGAGCAGTTCTTC. This encodes CASGRTSGSNEQFF.

The chain has TRBV27 and TRBJ2-3; 11 bases map to TRBD2. The germline V gene encodes CDR1 MNHEY and CDR2 SMNVEV (reference sequence). V was clipped by 2 bases and J by 3 bases; unmatched bases: 4. The CDR3 runs 16 residues. CDR3 in amino acids: CASSLTSGRKTDTQYF. CDR3 DNA sequence: TGTGCCAGCAGTTTAACTAGCGGGAGAAAGACAGATACGCAGTATTTT.

J is TRBJ2-1 and V is TRBV4-2, with 7 bases fitting TRBD2. Trimming removed 0 bases from V and 2 bases from J; junction bases left unmatched: 1. Germline assignment: CDR1 LGHNA and CDR2 YNFKEQ. There are 15 residues in the CDR3. The CDR3 is CASSQELATYNEQFF. The CDR3 DNA reads TGTGCCAGCAGCCAAGAACTAGCGACCTACAATGAGCAGTTCTTC.

The chain recombines TRBV7-8 with TRBJ1-3, with TRBD1 matching over 11 bases. This CDR3 is 20 amino acids long. The V gene's germline CDR1 is SGHVS and CDR2 FQNEAQ. The V segment lost 4 bases and the J segment 0 bases; nucleotides outside the gene matches: 14. DNA of the CDR3: TGTGCCAGCAGCTCCCACCCCGGACAGGGGGCTACCCTCTCTGGAAACACCATATATTTT. This codes for CASSSHPGQGATLSGNTIYF.

V usage is TRBV4-1 and J usage is TRBJ2-7; D is possibly TRBD2 (6 bases). The CDR3 contains 14 residues. Germline V lookup: CDR1 MGHRA, CDR2 YSYEKL. With 5 bases removed from V and 6 bases from J, the gap between germline ends came to 17 bases. The CDR3 region is CASSNRDSLSEQYF. The CDR3 nucleotides read TGCGCCAGCAGCAACCGGGACTCGCTCTCCGAGCAGTACTTC.

This chain links TRBV30 with TRBJ1-1, with D tentatively TRBD1 (5 bases). The CDR3 contains 10 residues. With 8 bases removed from V and 6 bases from J, the gap between germline ends came to 10 bases. Germline-derived CDR1 and CDR2 are GTSNPN and SVGIG (reference sequence). The DNA for the CDR3 is TGTGCCGCACGCAGGGCTGAAGCTTTCTTT. Protein sequence: CAARRAEAFF.

This clone was detected once. This sequence joins TRBV27 and TRBJ1-5, with D possibly being TRBD1 (6 bases). CDR3 length: 16 residues. Trimming removed 2 bases at V and 0 bases at J, with 11 bases between. Germline V gene data show CDR1 as MNHEY and CDR2 as SMNVEV (reference sequence). The CDR3 here is CASSLNGQYSNQPQHF. Here the CDR3 DNA reads TGTGCCAGCAGTTTAAACGGACAGTATAGCAATCAGCCCCAGCATTTT.

The chain has TRBV5-1 and TRBJ2-1, with D possibly being TRBD1 (5 bases). The CDR3 is 14 amino acids. In germline, CDR1 is SGHRS, CDR2 YFSETQ. Trimming took 1 base from V and 7 from J, leaving 12 bases between them. The CDR3 bases are TGCGCCAGCAGCTTGCCGGACATGCTGAATGAGCAGTTCTTC. Protein: CASSLPDMLNEQFF.

This clone was found a few times. J is TRBJ1-2 and V is TRBV30; D may be TRBD1 (6 bases). Germline CDR1 GTSNPN, CDR2 SVGIG (reference sequence). CDR3 size: 12 residues. V lost 3 bases, J lost 4 bases, and 9 bases lay in between. The CDR3: CAWRTGTYGYTF. CDR3 sequence (DNA): TGTGCCTGGAGAACAGGGACCTATGGCTACACCTTC. Full variable domain (missing parts from reference TRBV30 and TRBJ1-2): SQTIHQWPATLVQPVGSPLSLECTVEGTSNPNLYWYRQAAGRGLQLLFYSVGIGQISSEVPQNLSASRPQDRQFILSSKKLLLSDSGFYLCAWRTGTYGYTFGSGTRLTVV.

The J gene is TRBJ2-7, the V gene TRBV5-1; the D gene is possibly TRBD2 (5 bases). Trimming stripped 4 bases from V and 0 bases from J, with 14 bases between. The CDR3 runs to 15 residues. The germline CDR1 and CDR2 sequences are SGHRS and YFSETQ. The CDR3 sequence is CASSMLGMGSYEQYF. In DNA form, the CDR3 reads TGCGCCAGCAGCATGCTCGGGATGGGCTCCTACGAGCAGTACTTC.

This chain connects TRBV19 to TRBJ2-1; maybe TRBD2 (5 bases). Germline CDR1 is LNHDA and CDR2 is SQIVND (reference sequence). The CDR3 is made up of 15 amino acids. Trimming took off 5 bases at V and 0 bases at J, with 11 bases between the two ends. CDR3 DNA sequence: TGTGCCAGTAGTCTCCAGCGGAGCTCCTACAATGAGCAGTTCTTC. It is translated as CASSLQRSSYNEQFF. The whole variable domain, remainder taken from reference TRBV19 and TRBJ2-1, is DGGITQSPKYLFRKEGQNVTLSCEQNLNHDAMYWYRQDPGQGLRLIYYSQIVNDFQKGDIAEGYSVSREKKESFPLTVTSAQKNPTAFYLCASSLQRSSYNEQFFGPGTRLTVL.

This clone was recorded only once. The rearrangement joins TRBV27 to TRBJ2-2, with 7 bases that match TRBD1. Germline CDR1 is MNHEY and CDR2 is SMNVEV (reference sequence). The CDR3 runs to 15 residues. Trimming cost V 2 bases and J 0 bases; bases outside gene matches: 0. CDR3 sequence reads: CASSLGTANTGELFF. In DNA form, the CDR3 reads TGTGCCAGCAGTTTAGGGACAGCGAACACCGGGGAGCTGTTTTTT.